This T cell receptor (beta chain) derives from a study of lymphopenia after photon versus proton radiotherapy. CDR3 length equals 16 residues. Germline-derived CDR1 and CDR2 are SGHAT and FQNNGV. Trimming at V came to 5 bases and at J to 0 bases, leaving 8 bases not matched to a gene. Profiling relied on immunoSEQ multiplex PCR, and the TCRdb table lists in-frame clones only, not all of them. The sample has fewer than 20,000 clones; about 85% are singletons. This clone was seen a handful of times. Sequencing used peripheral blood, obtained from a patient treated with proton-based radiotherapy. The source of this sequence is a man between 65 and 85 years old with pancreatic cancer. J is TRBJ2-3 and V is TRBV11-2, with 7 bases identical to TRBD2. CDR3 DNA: TGTGCCAGCAGCGTTCAGGCGGGAGCAAGCACAGATACGCAGTATTTT. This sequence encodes CASSVQAGASTDTQYF.